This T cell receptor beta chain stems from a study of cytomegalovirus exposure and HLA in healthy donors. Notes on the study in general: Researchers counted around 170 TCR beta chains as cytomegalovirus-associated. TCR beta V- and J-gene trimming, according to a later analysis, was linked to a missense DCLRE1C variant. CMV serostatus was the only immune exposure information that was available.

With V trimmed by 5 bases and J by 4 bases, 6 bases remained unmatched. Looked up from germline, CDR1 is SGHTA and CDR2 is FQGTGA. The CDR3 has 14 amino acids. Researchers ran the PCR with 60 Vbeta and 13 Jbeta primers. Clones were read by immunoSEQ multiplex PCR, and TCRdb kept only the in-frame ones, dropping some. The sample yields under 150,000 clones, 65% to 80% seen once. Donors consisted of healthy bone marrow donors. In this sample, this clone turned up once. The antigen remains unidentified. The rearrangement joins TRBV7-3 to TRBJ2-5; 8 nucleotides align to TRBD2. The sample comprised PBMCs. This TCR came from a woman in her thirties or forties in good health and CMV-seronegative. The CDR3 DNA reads TGTGCCAGCAGCGCGACTAGCGTGGGAGAGACCCAGTACTTC. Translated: CASSATSVGETQYF.